Listed here are 14 T cell receptor beta chains from one sample, sequenced in a study of radiation and T cells in renal cell carcinoma. The method was immunoSEQ multiplex PCR; TCRdb's version includes in-frame clones alone and lacks a portion of them. The repertoire consists of 100,000 to 150,000 clones, with around 83% occurring once and the leading ten covering about 3%. Time point noted: baseline pretreatment blood. Treatment of the sample: 15 Gy SBRT to primary tumor, nephrectomy 4 weeks later. Here the sequenced sample was blood, taken from a patient whose treatment included radiotherapy and nephrectomy. The receptors come from an older woman with renal cell carcinoma.

This rearrangement joins TRBV9 to TRBJ2-7; TRBD1 matches at 7 bases. The germline gives CDR1 SGDLS, CDR2 YYNGEE. The CDR3 is made up of 15 amino acids. The junction had 8 bases not matched to a gene; V was cut back by 0 bases and J by 5 bases. The CDR3 bases are TGTGCCAGCAGCGTAGAAGCAGGGGGTACGGACGAGCAGTACTTC. This encodes CASSVEAGGTDEQYF.

The chain links TRBV5-1 to TRBJ2-3, with D maybe TRBD2 (6 bases). The V gene lost 0 bases and the J gene lost 4 bases, with 12 bases spanning the gap. This CDR3 is built from 15 residues. From germline, CDR1 is SGHRS and CDR2 YFSETQ. CDR3 nucleotide sequence: TGCGCCAGCAGCTTGGTTGGTGGGAGGTCAGATACGCAGTATTTT. Amino acids: CASSLVGGRSDTQYF.

The chain recombines TRBV7-9 with TRBJ1-1; D gene unclear. Trimming cost V 5 bases and J 4 bases, with 11 bases left between them. The CDR3 spans 13 residues. The germline V gene has CDR1 SEHNR and CDR2 FQNEAQ (reference sequence). The CDR3 DNA is TGTGCCAGCAGCCAAGGACCGGGCACTGAAGCTTTCTTT. Protein: CASSQGPGTEAFF.

This clone was detected only once. The chain is built from TRBV29-1 and TRBJ2-7; D is unresolved. Germline V lookup: CDR1 SQVTM, CDR2 ANQGSEA. The CDR3 is made up of 11 amino acids. V lost 3 bases to trimming and J lost 5 bases, with 8 bases between them. CDR3 sequence: CSVERDHEQYF. In DNA form, the CDR3 reads TGCAGCGTTGAGAGAGACCACGAGCAGTACTTC.

This rearrangement joins TRBV7-2 to TRBJ2-3; 8 bases are shared with TRBD2. Germline values: CDR1 SGHTA, CDR2 FQGNSA. The CDR3 is 18 residues long. J lost 2 bases, V lost 3 bases, and 13 bases had no gene match. CDR3 sequence: CASSLGVRSGSTTDTQYF. The CDR3 region has the DNA TGTGCCAGCAGCTTGGGAGTGAGGAGCGGGAGCACCACAGATACGCAGTATTTT.

This chain uses TRBV28 with TRBJ1-2; 7 positions agree with TRBD1. The CDR3 has 14 amino acids. Germline loops: CDR1 MDHEN, CDR2 SYDVKM. The junction had 9 bases not matched to a gene; V was cut back by 6 bases and J by 5 bases. The CDR3 DNA follows: TGTGCCAGCAGCCCGGTACAGGGGACTTATGGCTACACCTTC. Its translation: CASSPVQGTYGYTF.

This rearrangement joins TRBV5-4 to TRBJ2-7; 9 bases align to TRBD1. V trimming: 4 bases; J trimming: 3 bases; junction bases outside the gene matches: 5. Germline V gene sequence: CDR1 SGHNT, CDR2 YYREEE (reference sequence). The CDR3 contains 14 residues. The CDR3 nucleotides are TGTGCCAGCAGCATGATGGGACAGGGCTACGAGCAGTACTTC. Translated: CASSMMGQGYEQYF.

This chain uses TRBV5-1 with TRBJ1-2; tentative D call: TRBD1 (6 bases). Germline loops: CDR1 SGHRS, CDR2 YFSETQ. This CDR3 contains 13 residues. Between the trimmed V and J ends, which lost 6 bases and 7 bases, there was a span of 16 bases. CDR3 sequence: CASTPEGGGGYTF. In DNA form, the CDR3 reads TGCGCCAGCACCCCGGAAGGGGGTGGTGGCTACACCTTC.

In this sample, this clone turned up a few times. This chain joins TRBV7-2 and TRBJ1-1; D ambiguous. V lost 5 bases to trimming and J lost 0 bases, with 10 bases between them. The CDR3 is 14 amino acids. Per the germline V gene, CDR1 is SGHTA and CDR2 is FQGNSA. The CDR3 DNA follows: TGTGCCAGCAGCGTAGTCCCCATGAACACTGAAGCTTTCTTT. Its protein product is CASSVVPMNTEAFF.

The rearrangement uses TRBV5-8 and TRBJ1-5, with TRBD1 as a possible D gene (5 bases). Germline-derived CDR1 and CDR2 are SGHTS and YDEGEE. The CDR3 covers 14 residues. V lost 6 bases and J 5 bases, leaving 15 bases between the germline ends. The CDR3 loop is CASTAGGGYQPQHF. DNA for the CDR3: TGTGCCAGCACCGCCGGTGGGGGTTATCAGCCCCAGCATTTT.

The rearrangement links TRBV5-5 to TRBJ2-2; weak D call: TRBD1 (5 bases). From germline, CDR1 is SGHKS and CDR2 YYEKEE (reference sequence). This CDR3 is built from 15 residues. V was pared by 4 bases and J by 7 bases, with 17 bases between. CDR3 in amino acids: CASSGHQGPGGELFF. DNA of the CDR3: TGTGCCAGCAGCGGGCATCAGGGCCCCGGCGGGGAGCTGTTTTTT.

The rearrangement uses TRBV2 and TRBJ1-2, with a tentative D call TRBD1 (6 bases). The germline CDR1 and CDR2 sequences are SNHLY and FYNNEI. This CDR3 region has 16 residues. The germline V and J ends were trimmed by 3 bases and 1 base, with 15 bases remaining between them. CDR3 in DNA: TGTGCCAGCAGTGAGGCGGGGCAGGGGATTAACTATGGCTACACCTTC. This sequence encodes CASSEAGQGINYGYTF.

The CDR3 loop is CASRSTRISTDTQYF. The CDR3, as DNA: TGTGCCAGCAGATCGACACGCATTAGCACAGATACGCAGTATTTT. The chain carries TRBV27 and TRBJ2-3, with no clear D. Trimming left V 6 bases short and J 0 bases short, with 13 bases between. In germline, CDR1 is MNHEY, CDR2 SMNVEV (reference sequence). The CDR3 is 15 amino acids.

This chain connects TRBV28 to TRBJ1-2, with D perhaps TRBD1 (5 bases). In germline, CDR1 is MDHEN, CDR2 SYDVKM. The CDR3 is 16 amino acids. V was shortened by 5 bases and J by 0 bases, with 16 bases between the two germline ends. CDR3 in DNA: TGTGCCAGCAGTCGCCCGTCCGGGACGGCTAACTATGGCTACACCTTC. It codes for CASSRPSGTANYGYTF.